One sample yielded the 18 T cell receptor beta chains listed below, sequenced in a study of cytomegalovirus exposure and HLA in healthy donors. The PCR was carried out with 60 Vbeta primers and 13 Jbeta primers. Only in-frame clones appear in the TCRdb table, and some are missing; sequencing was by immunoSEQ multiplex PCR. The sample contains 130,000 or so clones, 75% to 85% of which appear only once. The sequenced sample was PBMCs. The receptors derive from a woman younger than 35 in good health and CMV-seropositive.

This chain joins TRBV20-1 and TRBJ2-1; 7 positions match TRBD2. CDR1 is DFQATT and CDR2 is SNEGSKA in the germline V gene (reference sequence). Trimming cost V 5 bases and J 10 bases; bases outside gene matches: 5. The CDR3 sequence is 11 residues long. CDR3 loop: CSAGSGWEQFF. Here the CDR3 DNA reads TGCAGTGCTGGTAGCGGGTGGGAGCAGTTCTTC.

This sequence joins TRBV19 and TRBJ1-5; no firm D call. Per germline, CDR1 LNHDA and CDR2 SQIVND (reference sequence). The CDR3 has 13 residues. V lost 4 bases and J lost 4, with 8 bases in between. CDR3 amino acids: CASSTSGNQPQHF. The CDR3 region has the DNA TGTGCCAGTAGTACGAGCGGGAATCAGCCCCAGCATTTT.

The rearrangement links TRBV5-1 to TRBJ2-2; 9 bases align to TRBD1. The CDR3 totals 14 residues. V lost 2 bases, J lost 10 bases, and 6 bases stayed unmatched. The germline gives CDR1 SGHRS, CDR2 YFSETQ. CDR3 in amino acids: CASSFGTGSEELFF. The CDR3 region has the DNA TGCGCCAGCAGCTTCGGGACAGGGTCGGAGGAGCTGTTTTTT.

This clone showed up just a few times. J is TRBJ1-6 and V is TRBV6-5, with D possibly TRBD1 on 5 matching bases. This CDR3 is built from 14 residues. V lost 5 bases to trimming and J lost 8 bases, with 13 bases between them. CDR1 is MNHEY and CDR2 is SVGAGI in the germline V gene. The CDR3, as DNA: TGTGCCAGCAGTGAAGGGACTCAGTATTCACCCCTCCACTTT. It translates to CASSEGTQYSPLHF.

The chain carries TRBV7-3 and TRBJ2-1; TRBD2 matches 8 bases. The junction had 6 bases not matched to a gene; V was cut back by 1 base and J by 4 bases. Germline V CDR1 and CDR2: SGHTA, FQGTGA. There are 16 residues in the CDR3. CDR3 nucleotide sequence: TGTGCCAGCAGCTTAAGTCCGGGACTAGGTTACAATGAGCAGTTCTTC. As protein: CASSLSPGLGYNEQFF.

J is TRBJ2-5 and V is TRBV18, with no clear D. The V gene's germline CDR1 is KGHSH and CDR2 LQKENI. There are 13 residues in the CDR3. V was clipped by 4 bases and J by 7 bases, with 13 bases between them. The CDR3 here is CASSRSGEGTQYF. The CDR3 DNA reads TGTGCCAGCTCACGCTCGGGTGAAGGGACCCAGTACTTC.

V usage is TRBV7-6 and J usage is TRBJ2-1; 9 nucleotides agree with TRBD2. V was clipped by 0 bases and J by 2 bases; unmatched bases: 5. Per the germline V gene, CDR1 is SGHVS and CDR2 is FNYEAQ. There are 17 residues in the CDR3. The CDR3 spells CASSLAARGGAYNEQFF. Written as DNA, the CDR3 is TGTGCCAGCAGCTTAGCAGCTCGCGGGGGGGCCTACAATGAGCAGTTCTTC.

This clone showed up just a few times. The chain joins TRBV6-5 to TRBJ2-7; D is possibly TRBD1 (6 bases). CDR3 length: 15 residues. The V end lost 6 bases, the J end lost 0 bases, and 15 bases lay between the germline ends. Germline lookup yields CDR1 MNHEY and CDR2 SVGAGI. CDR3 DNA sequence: TGTGCCAGCAGGTTCCGGGACACAGCCTCCTACGAGCAGTACTTC. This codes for CASRFRDTASYEQYF.

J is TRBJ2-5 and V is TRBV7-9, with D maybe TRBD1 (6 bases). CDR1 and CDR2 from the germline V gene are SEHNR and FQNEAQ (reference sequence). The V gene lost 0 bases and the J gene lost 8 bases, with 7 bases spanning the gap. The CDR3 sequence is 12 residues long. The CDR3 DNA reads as TGTGCCAGCAGCTTAGCGGGGGCCACCCAGTACTTC. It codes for CASSLAGATQYF.

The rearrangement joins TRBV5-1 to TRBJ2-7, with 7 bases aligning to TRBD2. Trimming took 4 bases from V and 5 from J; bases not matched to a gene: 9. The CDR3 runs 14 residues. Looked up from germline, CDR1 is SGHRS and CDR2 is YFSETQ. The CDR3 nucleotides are TGCGCCAGCAGCCGCCGGTTAGCGGGCGACGAGCAGTACTTC. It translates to CASSRRLAGDEQYF.

The CDR3 is CASSREYEQYF. The CDR3 DNA follows: TGTGCCAGCAGTAGGGAGTACGAGCAGTACTTC. The genes are TRBV2 and TRBJ2-7, with D possibly being TRBD2 (5 bases). CDR1 and CDR2 from the germline V gene are SNHLY and FYNNEI. The CDR3 runs to 11 residues. Trimming left V 5 bases short and J 4 bases short, with 6 bases between.

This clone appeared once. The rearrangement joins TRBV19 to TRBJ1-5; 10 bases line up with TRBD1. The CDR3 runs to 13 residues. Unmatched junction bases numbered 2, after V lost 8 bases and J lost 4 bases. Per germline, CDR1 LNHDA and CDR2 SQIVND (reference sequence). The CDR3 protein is CASEGQGNQPQHF. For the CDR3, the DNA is TGTGCCAGTGAGGGACAGGGGAATCAGCCCCAGCATTTT.

CDR3 DNA sequence: TGTGCCAGCAGTGAAGCGGGGGACAGGGTTGGAGGGGAGCTGTTTTTT. This sequence encodes CASSEAGDRVGGELFF. The gene calls are TRBV2 and TRBJ2-2; 9 positions agree with TRBD1. Germline V CDR1 and CDR2: SNHLY, FYNNEI. The junction had 7 bases not matched to a gene; V was cut back by 0 bases and J by 8 bases. The CDR3 has 16 amino acids. The entire variable domain, with the rest obtained from reference TRBV2 and TRBJ2-2, is as follows: EPEVTQTPSHQVTQMGQEVILRCVPISNHLYFYWYRQILGQKVEFLVSFYNNEISEKSEIFDDQFSVERPDGSNFTLKIRSTKLEDSAMYFCASSEAGDRVGGELFFGEGSRLTVL.

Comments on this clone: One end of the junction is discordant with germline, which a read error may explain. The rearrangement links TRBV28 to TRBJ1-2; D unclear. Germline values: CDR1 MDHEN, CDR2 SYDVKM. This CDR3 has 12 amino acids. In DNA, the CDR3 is TGTGCCAGCAGTTTTCGCGCCTATGACTACACCTTC. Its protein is CASSFRAYDYTF.

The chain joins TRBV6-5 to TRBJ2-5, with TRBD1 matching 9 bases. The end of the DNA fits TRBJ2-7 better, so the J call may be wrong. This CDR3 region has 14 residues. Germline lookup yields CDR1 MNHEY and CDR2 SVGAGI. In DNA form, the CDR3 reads TGTGCCAGCAGTCCATCACAGGGGGCGGACGAGCAGTACTTC. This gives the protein CASSPSQGADEQYF.

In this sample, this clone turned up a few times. The CDR3 DNA reads TGTGCCAGCAGGGGGACTAGCGGGGGGAAGGAGCAGTTCTTC. The encoded protein is CASRGTSGGKEQFF. The rearrangement links TRBV2 to TRBJ2-1; 15 nucleotides line up with TRBD2. Germline CDR1 reads SNHLY; CDR2 reads FYNNEI. CDR3 size: 14 residues. Germline trimming cut 6 bases from V and 10 bases from J; bases unmatched to any gene: 4.

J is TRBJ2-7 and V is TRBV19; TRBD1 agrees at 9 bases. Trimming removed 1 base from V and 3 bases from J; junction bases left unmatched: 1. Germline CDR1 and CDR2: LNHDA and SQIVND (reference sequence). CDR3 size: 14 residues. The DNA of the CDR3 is TGTGCCAGTAGTATAGGGGGACAGGGCTACGAGCAGTACTTC. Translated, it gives CASSIGGQGYEQYF. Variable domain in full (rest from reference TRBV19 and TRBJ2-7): DGGITQSPKYLFRKEGQNVTLSCEQNLNHDAMYWYRQDPGQGLRLIYYSQIVNDFQKGDIAEGYSVSREKKESFPLTVTSAQKNPTAFYLCASSIGGQGYEQYFGPGTRLTVT.

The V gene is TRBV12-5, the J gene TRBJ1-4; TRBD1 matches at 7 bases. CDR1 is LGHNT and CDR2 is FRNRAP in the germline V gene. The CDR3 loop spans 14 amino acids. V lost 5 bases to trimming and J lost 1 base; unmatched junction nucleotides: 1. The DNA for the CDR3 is TGTGCTAGTGGTACAGGGGTAACTAATGAAAAACTGTTTTTT. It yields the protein CASGTGVTNEKLFF.